This T cell receptor (beta chain) appears in the sequencing data of a study of shared clonotypes between healthy human individuals. Only in-frame clones appear in the TCRdb table, and some are missing; sequencing was by immunoSEQ multiplex PCR. The sample comprises hundreds of thousands of clones, around 90% of which are singletons, and approximately 22% rests with the top ten. Per germline, CDR1 MDHEN and CDR2 SYDVKM. Between the trimmed V and J ends, which lost 6 bases and 4 bases, there was a span of 16 bases. The CDR3 has 15 amino acids. CD45RO-negative, CCR7-selected cells formed the naive CD8 fraction, which excluded terminally differentiated effector memory CD45RA+ cells.

This TCR was sampled from a man under 40 in good health. This chain joins TRBV28 and TRBJ2-1; D not certain. Material for sequencing was naive CD8+ T cells sorted from blood. DNA for the CDR3: TGTGCCAGCAGCAGCAGACCGAGATTTTACAATGAGCAGTTCTTC. Translated: CASSSRPRFYNEQFF.